This T cell receptor (beta chain) was retrieved from a study of blood T cells in healthy people across ages (dated by TCRdb to between 2014 and 2017). A note on the overall study: In model experiments, roughly one uniquely barcoded TCR beta cDNA molecule per two T cells was captured by template switching. The study measured age-related changes in TCR beta repertoire diversity using deep sequencing normalized with unique cDNA molecular identifiers. The donors were split into four age groups: young (average around 15 years), middle-aged (roughly 39), aged (more than 55) and long-lived (over 75). To avoid experimental bias, donors of different ages were distributed randomly across sequencing lanes. Using the same blood draw, the study looked at two additional independent replicas of 1 million unique cDNA reads for two donors, one aged 18 to 29 and the other aged 80 or older.

Libraries were built with 5' RACE. Reads for this sample came from an Illumina HiSeq 2500. A second PCR of 7 to 11 cycles was performed with a sample-barcoded 5' primer and a J-beta primer mix. A unique molecular identifier was introduced onto each TCR beta cDNA molecule by a template-switch 5' adaptor carrying 12 random nucleotides. Each sample yielded at least 2.5 million CDR3-containing paired-end reads. The Mint cDNA synthesis kit, primed by a TRBC-specific oligonucleotide, was used to synthesize first-strand cDNA from all RNA. All cDNA was treated with uracil-DNA glycosylase and then went through a first 18-cycle PCR with the universal primers M1SS and BC2_uni_R. In the original analysis: For normalization, 1 million high-quality reads were randomly selected from each sample, with every read carrying a distinct molecular identifier. Reads sharing molecular identifiers were discarded rather than binned into consensus sequences. MiTCR, set to a Q25 quality threshold and the strictest error-elimination algorithm, was used for CDR3 identification, clonotype clustering and error correction. A nonparametric unseen species model with Euler transformation was used to estimate a lower bound on total TCR beta diversity. TCRdb applied fastp at Q25 and MiXCR to the public reads, then kept only in-frame beta chains. CDR3 protein duplicates are merged, each entry listing the most common genes and DNA. TCRdb assigned the V and J calls; the authors' analysis was not used. The sample table contains about 810,000 distinct CDR3 sequences; only one count was recorded for around 36% of them. The ten largest clones take up about an eighth of the sample.

V is pared back by 3 bases and J by 1 base, with 6 bases lying between the germline termini. The CDR1 and CDR2 encoded by the germline V gene (reference sequence) are MNHEY and SMNVEV. From cysteine to phenylalanine, the CDR3 is 13 amino acids long. The entry retains the CDR3 DNA only, 39 bases that are in frame from base 1. Details on this clonotype: Its antigen specificity is not known. Given a much more abundant clone one base away, this may be a read error.

Donors were 30 to 45 systemically healthy Caucasian individuals from Russia aged roughly 6 to 90 years. Each donor gave about 9.7 milliliters of peripheral blood, drawn into EDTA-treated Vacutainer tubes. Ficoll-Paque density-gradient centrifugation was used to isolate PBMCs, with at least 7 million obtained per sample. Trizol reagent was used to extract total RNA from PBMCs, with at least 5.5 micrograms per sample. Naive CD45RAhigh/CD27high T cell percentages were measured by flow cytometry on a PBMC aliquot from every donor. What the authors observed across the whole study: As age increased, observed TCR beta diversity per million T cells dropped in a roughly linear way, and a significant reduction was already evident by age about 36. Since profiling was done on bulk unsorted PBMCs, naive and antigen-experienced compartments could not be conclusively compared. Compared with the aged group, the long-lived group had more naive CD4+ T cells, fewer expanded clones and increased TCR diversity, suggesting age selection. There was a strong correlation between observed TCR beta diversity and the percentage of naive T cells measured by flow cytometry. Because donor CMV infection status was unknown, age-related changes in expanded clonotypes were potentially confounded. Estimates of total diversity from one million sequenced T cells were regarded as lower bounds and underestimates.

The V gene is TRBV27 and the J gene is TRBJ1-1; no D segment can be confidently identified. What was sequenced was blood. This TCR was sampled from a man aged 18 to 30 in good health. The nucleotide sequence reads TGTGCCAGCAGTTTCGCACAGAACACTGAAGCTTTCTTT. Translated, it gives CASSFAQNTEAFF.